Listed below are T cell receptor beta chains from one sample, sequenced in a study of response to subunit inactivated influenza vaccine. MiXCR, run by TCRdb on the RT-PCR reads, gives a single entry per CDR3 protein. The sample includes roughly 500,000 distinct CDR3 sequences, approximately 22% of them seen just once. The data were also submitted as part of a second study, on T cells expressing NK-cell markers.

The material was CD4+ T cells sorted from PBMCs, obtained 11 to 12 days after vaccination. These receptors were taken from a man between 45 and 60 years old who received an inactivated influenza vaccine. The CDR3 runs from the conserved cysteine through the conserved F or W. A D gene is named only where the DNA matches it firmly. The size of a clone is reported for some rows only, either as once, few or many, or as a class for expanded clones.

>14|TRBV20-1|NA|NA|TRBJ2-5
CSARYVYPRETQYF
TGCAGTGCTAGATATGTCTACCCCAGGGAGACCCAGTACTTC
>14|TRBV4-3|NA|many|TRBJ2-1
CASSQDTGDNEQFF
TGCGCCAGCAGCCAAGATACAGGTGACAATGAGCAGTTCTTC
>16|TRBV25-1|NA|NA|TRBJ2-1
CASSFHRAKSYNEQFF
TGTGCCAGCAGTTTTCACAGGGCGAAGTCCTACAATGAGCAGTTCTTC
>14|TRBV20-1|NA|few|TRBJ2-7
CSARDQGQTREQYF
TGCAGTGCTAGAGATCAGGGGCAGACTCGCGAGCAGTACTTC
>14|TRBV7-2|NA|NA|TRBJ2-4
CASRKGHSKNIQYF
TGTGCCAGCAGGAAGGGACATTCCAAAAACATTCAGTACTTC
>17|TRBV5-1|TRBD1|few|TRBJ2-1
CASSREIQGRSYNEQFF
TGCGCCAGCAGCCGCGAGATACAGGGGCGCTCCTACAATGAGCAGTTCTTC
>17|TRBV6-5|TRBD2|NA|TRBJ2-5
CASSYPPGGGADETQYF
TGTGCCAGCAGTTACCCCCCCGGCGGGGGGGCGGATGAGACCCAGTACTTC
>14|TRBV20-1|NA|NA|TRBJ2-3
CSAWDLRGTDTQYF
TGCAGTGCTTGGGATCTGAGGGGCACAGATACGCAGTATTTT
>12|TRBV7-9|NA|many|TRBJ2-3
CASSTGMDTQYF
TGTGCCAGCAGCACTGGTATGGATACGCAGTATTTT
>15|TRBV29-1|NA|few|TRBJ2-5
CSVVRSGVWQETQYF
TGCAGCGTTGTACGTTCGGGGGTTTGGCAAGAGACCCAGTACTTC
>16|TRBV2|NA|few|TRBJ1-5
CASSANQGVTGQPQHF
TGTGCCAGCAGCGCCAATCAGGGCGTAACGGGACAGCCCCAGCATTTT
>15|TRBV9|TRBD1|NA|TRBJ1-4
CASSATGTGAEKLFF
TGTGCCAGCAGCGCTACCGGGACAGGGGCTGAAAAACTGTTTTTT
>15|TRBV2|TRBD2|NA|TRBJ2-1
CASSEWGGGYNEQFF
TGTGCCAGCAGTGAATGGGGGGGGGGATACAATGAGCAGTTCTTC
>14|TRBV12-3/TRBV12-4|NA|NA|TRBJ1-6
CASRGDPGNSPLHF
TGTGCCAGCAGGGGGGATCCGGGGAATTCACCCCTCCACTTT
>15|TRBV6-1|NA|NA|TRBJ1-1
CASSSPASRNTEAFF
TGTGCCAGCAGCTCCCCGGCCTCTAGGAACACTGAAGCTTTCTTT
>14|TRBV6-1|TRBD2|NA|TRBJ2-2
CASNLLAGTGELFF
TGTGCCAGCAACCTACTAGCGGGGACCGGGGAGCTGTTTTTT